These 27 T cell receptor beta chains originate from one sample sequenced in a study of shared clonotypes between healthy human individuals (dated by TCRdb to 2020 to 2022). Library construction relied on the immunoSEQ multiplex PCR assay. As stored in TCRdb, this immuneACCESS dataset retains in-frame rearrangements with V and J assigned. A fraction of the clones does not appear; measured against another copy, unresolved V genes explain less than half of the discrepancy, and the remainder lacks a known reason. For this sample the table gives 2,500,000 or so clones, of which 93% were detected only once. The top ten clonotypes cover around 0.37% of the sample. Specimen: naive CD4+ T cells from PBMCs. The sample's cell subset or site label, decoded: CD45RA+ positively selected. The receptors stem from a young man in good health. Some clones in this sample may be carry-over from other donors' samples.

Remarks on this clone: The same CDR3 also results from other DNA sequences found in this sample. This sequence joins TRBV28 and TRBJ1-2; 7 bases are shared with TRBD1. The length of the CDR3 is 12 residues. Trimming removed 5 bases from V and 4 bases from J; junction bases left unmatched: 1. Germline V gives CDR1 MDHEN, CDR2 SYDVKM. In DNA, the CDR3 is TGTGCCAGCAGTAGACAGGGCTATGGCTACACCTTC. The encoded protein is CASSRQGYGYTF.

The CDR3 DNA reads TGTGCCAGCAGCCCCCTGGGACCTACTGCCGGGGAGCTGTTTTTT. Residues: CASSPLGPTAGELFF. The chain is built from TRBV7-2 and TRBJ2-2; TRBD1 or TRBD2 may be the D gene (5 bases each). Germline CDR1 is SGHTA and CDR2 is FQGNSA. Trimming took off 5 bases at V and 6 bases at J, with 16 bases between the two ends. The CDR3 length is 15 residues. Full variable domain (rest looked up from reference TRBV7-2 and TRBJ2-2): GAGVSQSPSNKVTEKGKDVELRCDPISGHTALYWYRQSLGQGLEFLIYFQGNSAPDKSGLPSDRFSAERTGGSVSTLTIQRTQQEDSAVYLCASSPLGPTAGELFFGEGSRLTVL.

The chain carries TRBV28 and TRBJ1-1; tentatively, D is TRBD1 (5 bases). V lost 3 bases and J 4 bases, leaving 12 bases between the germline ends. The CDR3 has 14 residues. From germline, CDR1 is MDHEN and CDR2 SYDVKM. The CDR3 protein is CASSFGRVGTEAFF. Here the CDR3 DNA reads TGTGCCAGCAGTTTCGGCAGGGTGGGCACTGAAGCTTTCTTT. Filled out from reference TRBV28 and TRBJ1-1, the complete variable domain reads DVKVTQSSRYLVKRTGEKVFLECVQDMDHENMFWYRQDPGLGLRLIYFSYDVKMKEKGDIPEGYSVSREKKERFSLILESASTNQTSMYLCASSFGRVGTEAFFGQGTRLTVV.

Only a few counts were recorded for this clone. The CDR3 region has the DNA TGTGCCAGCAGGCCGACAGGGTCGGGTGGCTACACCTTC. Protein sequence: CASRPTGSGGYTF. The chain links TRBV27 to TRBJ1-2; 7 nucleotides align to TRBD1. The V gene's germline CDR1 is MNHEY and CDR2 SMNVEV (reference sequence). After removal of 6 bases from V and 7 bases from J, the junction contained 8 bases not matched to a gene. CDR3 size: 13 residues.

V gene TRBV7-6 combines with J gene TRBJ2-7, with D unresolved. V shed 2 bases and J shed 0 bases, with 8 bases lying between them. Germline assignment: CDR1 SGHVS and CDR2 FNYEAQ. The CDR3 loop spans 14 amino acids. CDR3 bases: TGTGCCAGCAGCTTACTGGTTAACTCCTACGAGCAGTACTTC. It encodes CASSLLVNSYEQYF.

The chain carries TRBV28 and TRBJ1-5; 8 bases are a match to TRBD1. This CDR3 is built from 15 residues. The germline V gene encodes CDR1 MDHEN and CDR2 SYDVKM. Unmatched junction bases numbered 9, after V lost 5 bases and J lost 6 bases. The CDR3 region is CASSSAQGGIQPQHF. The CDR3 nucleotides read TGTGCCAGCAGTAGCGCACAGGGGGGAATTCAGCCCCAGCATTTT.

This clone appeared once. V gene TRBV18 combines with J gene TRBJ2-7; possible D gene TRBD1, 7 bases. This CDR3 contains 14 residues. CDR1 and CDR2 from the germline V gene are KGHSH and LQKENI. V dropped 2 bases and J dropped 5 bases, with 13 bases sitting between them. The CDR3 protein is CASSPMPGGNEQYF. In nucleotides, the CDR3 is TGTGCCAGCTCACCAATGCCAGGGGGGAACGAGCAGTACTTC.

The V gene is TRBV6-6, the J gene TRBJ1-4; no definite D call. CDR3 length: 14 amino acids. V gave up 5 bases and J gave up 7 bases, with 14 bases separating them. CDR1 and CDR2 (germline): MNHNY, SVGAGI (reference sequence). CDR3 DNA sequence: TGTGCCAGCAGTCTTCAGAATAGCGTTGAAAAACTGTTTTTT. It translates to CASSLQNSVEKLFF.

The chain recombines TRBV19 with TRBJ2-4; D perhaps matches TRBD2 (6 bases). Trimming removed 4 bases from V and 13 bases from J, with 14 bases in between. This CDR3 is built from 12 residues. CDR1 LNHDA and CDR2 SQIVND come from the germline V gene (reference sequence). The CDR3 DNA sequence: TGTGCCAGTAGTAGGAGTGGGAGGAGGCAGTACTTC. This sequence encodes CASSRSGRRQYF.

In this sample, this clone turned up once. V gene TRBV27 combines with J gene TRBJ1-5; a weak D match, TRBD1 (5 bases). Between the trimmed V and J ends, which lost 2 bases and 4 bases, there was a span of 18 bases. Germline CDR1 MNHEY, CDR2 SMNVEV (reference sequence). CDR3 length: 17 amino acids. CDR3 nucleotide sequence: TGTGCCAGCAGTTTACGGCCAGGGTCTATAGAAAATCAGCCCCAGCATTTT. Its protein is CASSLRPGSIENQPQHF.

This clone was seen just once. The chain has TRBV28 and TRBJ2-7; maybe TRBD2 (6 bases). CDR3 length: 13 amino acids. CDR1 is MDHEN and CDR2 is SYDVKM in the germline V gene. V dropped 1 base and J dropped 6 bases, with 10 bases sitting between them. CDR3 sequence reads: CASSLSRRGEQYF. For the CDR3, the DNA is TGTGCCAGCAGTTTATCCCGGCGGGGCGAGCAGTACTTC.

CDR3 residues: CASSLGTGDQYF. The CDR3 region has the DNA TGTGCCAGCAGTCTGGGGACGGGTGACCAGTACTTC. V and J are TRBV28 and TRBJ2-5; D possibly uses TRBD1 or TRBD2 (5 bases each). V was trimmed by 5 bases and J by 10 bases, leaving 14 bases between them. Germline-derived CDR1 and CDR2 are MDHEN and SYDVKM. The CDR3 runs 12 residues.

V is TRBV9 and J is TRBJ2-1, with D tentatively TRBD1 (6 bases). The CDR3 runs 16 residues. V lost 3 bases, J lost 1 base, and 14 bases lay in between. Germline V gene data show CDR1 as SGDLS and CDR2 as YYNGEE. CDR3 in amino acids: CASSATGSSSYNEQFF. The CDR3 DNA reads TGTGCCAGCAGCGCGACAGGTTCTTCGTCCTACAATGAGCAGTTCTTC. The complete variable domain, with remaining parts taken from reference TRBV9 and TRBJ2-1, reads DSGVTQTPKHLITATGQRVTLRCSPRSGDLSVYWYQQSLDQGLQFLIQYYNGEERAKGNILERFSAQQFPDLHSELNLSSLELGDSALYFCASSATGSSSYNEQFFGPGTRLTVL.

The V gene is TRBV7-2, the J gene TRBJ1-5; TRBD1 might be the D (6 bases). Trimming pared 1 base from V and 3 bases from J, leaving 13 bases between. The CDR3 is 16 amino acids. Germline loops: CDR1 SGHTA, CDR2 FQGNSA. The DNA of the CDR3 is TGTGCCAGCAGCTTAGACGGGGGGCAGTTCAATCAGCCCCAGCATTTT. The encoded protein is CASSLDGGQFNQPQHF.

J is TRBJ2-2 and V is TRBV5-1; D unresolved. Trimming removed 4 bases from V and 3 bases from J, with 16 bases in between. Germline loops: CDR1 SGHRS, CDR2 YFSETQ. The CDR3 extends over 16 amino acids. Here the CDR3 reads CASSPNPVSDTGELFF. For the CDR3, the DNA is TGCGCCAGCAGCCCGAACCCGGTTTCGGACACCGGGGAGCTGTTTTTT.

To note about this clone: Distinct nucleotide sequences in the sample also encode this CDR3. V usage is TRBV18 and J usage is TRBJ2-3, with 9 bases aligning to TRBD1. The germline CDR1 and CDR2 sequences are KGHSH and LQKENI. The CDR3 is 15 residues long. V gave up 2 bases and J gave up 3 bases; unmatched junction bases: 3. The CDR3 protein is CASSPTGQGTDTQYF. The CDR3 DNA reads as TGTGCCAGCTCACCAACGGGACAGGGAACAGATACGCAGTATTTT.

The chain has TRBV5-4 and TRBJ1-2; D possibly corresponds to TRBD1 (6 bases). This CDR3 has 14 residues. Germline CDR1 and CDR2: SGHNT and YYREEE (reference sequence). The V gene lost 4 bases and the J gene lost 4 bases, with 14 bases spanning the gap. The CDR3 sequence: CASSPVGGPYGYTF. The DNA of the CDR3 is TGTGCCAGCAGCCCCGTTGGGGGGCCCTATGGCTACACCTTC. Combining the CDR3 with reference TRBV5-4 and TRBJ1-2 gives the whole variable domain ETGVTQSPTHLIKTRGQQVTLRCSSQSGHNTVSWYQQALGQGPQFIFQYYREEENGRGNFPPRFSGLQFPNYSSELNVNALELDDSALYLCASSPVGGPYGYTFGSGTRLTVV.

This chain links TRBV28 with TRBJ1-2; TRBD1 aligns across 8 bases. Germline assignment: CDR1 MDHEN and CDR2 SYDVKM. After removal of 7 bases from V and 3 bases from J, the junction contained 4 bases not matched to a gene. The CDR3 has 13 residues. The chain's CDR3 is CASTPDRDYGYTF. Here the CDR3 DNA reads TGTGCCAGCACCCCGGACAGGGACTATGGCTACACCTTC.

This chain uses TRBV6-1 with TRBJ2-1; unclear D gene. Germline V lookup: CDR1 MNHNS, CDR2 SASEGT. The CDR3 runs 15 residues. The ends were cut back, 3 bases at V and 0 bases at J, with 9 bases in the middle. The CDR3 reads CASSDQFSSYNEQFF. The CDR3 DNA reads as TGTGCCAGCAGTGACCAGTTTAGCTCCTACAATGAGCAGTTCTTC.

This chain connects TRBV28 to TRBJ1-5, with no clear D. This CDR3 region has 14 residues. V lost 5 bases to trimming and J lost 3 bases, with 11 bases between them. Germline V CDR1 and CDR2: MDHEN, SYDVKM. In DNA form, the CDR3 reads TGTGCCAGCAGTCCCCCCCCTCTCAATCAGCCCCAGCATTTT. Protein product: CASSPPPLNQPQHF.

The chain uses TRBV2 and TRBJ2-1; unclear D gene. Germline V CDR1 and CDR2: SNHLY, FYNNEI. This CDR3 contains 12 residues. V was cut by 6 bases and J by 12 bases, with 15 bases left in between. CDR3 nucleotide sequence: TGTGCCAGCAGCGCCTTGGGGTCGAGGCAGTTCTTC. It encodes CASSALGSRQFF.

The rearrangement joins TRBV18 to TRBJ2-1; 9 bases line up with TRBD1. The length of the CDR3 is 14 residues. Germline V lookup: CDR1 KGHSH, CDR2 LQKENI. The junction had 5 bases not matched to a gene; V was cut back by 6 bases and J by 5 bases. CDR3 loop: CASSWTGVHNEQFF. The CDR3 nucleotides read TGTGCCAGCTCGTGGACAGGGGTACACAATGAGCAGTTCTTC.

About this clone: Other DNA sequences in the sample encode the same CDR3. The chain combines TRBV7-9 with TRBJ1-1; D uncertain. The CDR3 consists of 13 residues. V was cut by 1 base and J by 1 base, with 4 bases left in between. From germline, CDR1 is SEHNR and CDR2 FQNEAQ (reference sequence). CDR3 nucleotides: TGTGCCAGCAGCTTAGACAGGAACACTGAAGCTTTCTTT. Translated: CASSLDRNTEAFF.

Points on this clone: Other nucleotide sequences from this sample produce the same CDR3. V is TRBV5-1 and J is TRBJ2-1; 10 nucleotides align to TRBD2. Trimming removed 0 bases from V and 4 bases from J; junction bases left unmatched: 4. Looked up from germline, CDR1 is SGHRS and CDR2 is YFSETQ. The CDR3 totals 16 residues. Here the CDR3 DNA reads TGCGCCAGCAGCTTGGCCGGACTAGCGGTTTACAATGAGCAGTTCTTC. Its translation: CASSLAGLAVYNEQFF.

The CDR3 DNA sequence: TGTGCCTGGAGAGACAGGGTTCCCGGGGAGCTGTTTTTT. This sequence encodes CAWRDRVPGELFF. This chain connects TRBV30 to TRBJ2-2, with 7 bases identical to TRBD1. V lost 3 bases to trimming and J lost 6 bases; unmatched junction nucleotides: 4. CDR3 length: 13 amino acids. Germline assignment: CDR1 GTSNPN and CDR2 SVGIG (reference sequence).

As for this clone: Other DNA variants within this sample encode the same CDR3. The rearrangement uses TRBV7-3 and TRBJ2-3; D is undetermined. The germline V gene has CDR1 SGHTA and CDR2 FQGTGA. This CDR3 is 13 amino acids long. V gave up 4 bases and J gave up 2 bases, with 7 bases separating them. The CDR3 DNA is TGTGCCAGCAGCTCTGGCCACACAGATACGCAGTATTTT. It is translated as CASSSGHTDTQYF.

This clone was observed once. This chain connects TRBV5-8 to TRBJ2-1, with 11 bases fitting TRBD2. The CDR3 sequence is 19 residues long. V shed 6 bases, J shed 6 bases, and the junction held 20 bases outside the gene matches. CDR1 is SGHTS and CDR2 is YDEGEE in the germline V gene. CDR3 sequence reads: CASIPIRASLAGVRNEQFF. In nucleotides, the CDR3 is TGTGCCAGCATCCCTATCCGGGCCTCACTAGCGGGAGTCCGCAATGAGCAGTTCTTC.